This entry concerns a single T cell receptor (beta chain). Its antigen is still unknown. At the DNA level, this CDR3 is encoded by other sequences in the same sample as well. Those who donated were healthy bone marrow donors. The data were obtained in a study of cytomegalovirus exposure and HLA in healthy donors. Study observations and caveats: What a later analysis reportedly showed was that an Asian-associated ancestry cluster had fewer N-insertions than the approximately 700-donor mean. For most TCR sequences rarity was the rule, although some public TCRs occurred in many donors.

The germline CDR1 and CDR2 sequences are SQVTM and ANQGSEA. CDR3 length equals 14 residues. Deletions cut 1 base from V and 5 bases from J, with 14 bases between. PCR amplification relied on 60 Vbeta primers (plus 13 Jbeta primers). Method: immunoSEQ multiplex PCR; TCRdb's copy keeps in-frame clones and lacks some. The table lists approximately 190,000 clones, 82% of them singletons. Sequencing was done on a sample of PBMCs. This receptor was obtained from a woman aged 50 to 60 in good health and CMV-seropositive. The V gene is TRBV29-1, the J gene TRBJ2-5, with D perhaps matching TRBD1 (5 bases). CDR3 protein: CSVEVGLGRETQYF. CDR3 coding DNA: TGCAGCGTTGAAGTTGGCCTGGGGCGTGAGACCCAGTACTTC.